This TCR beta chain is drawn from a study of T cells in Graves' hyperthyroidism and ophthalmopathy. Study-level results: Before onset, ophthalmopathy was predicted by the model a median around 6.2 months earlier.

The CDR3 consists of 14 residues. Germline V CDR1 and CDR2: GTSNPN, SVGIG (reference sequence). The germline V and J ends were trimmed by 1 base and 4 bases, with 12 bases remaining between them. TCR beta CDR3 region amplification was performed from RNA transcripts. HTBI primers drove first-round RT-PCR of the TCR CDR3. TCRdb reprocessed the multiplex PCR reads with MiXCR, giving one entry per CDR3 protein. The sample has around 300,000 distinct CDR3 sequences; approximately 14% are singletons. The table lists this clonotype with many counts. Its antigen is not identified. V and J are TRBV30 and TRBJ2-3, with a tentative D call TRBD2 (5 bases). The TCR originated in a young woman with Graves' hyperthyroidism. The sequenced material came from blood. The CDR3 DNA reads TGTGCCTGGAGTGCCCCCGGGATCCCAGATACGCAGTATTTT. This encodes CAWSAPGIPDTQYF.